This TCR beta chain was profiled in a study of Tregs in tolerant kidney transplant recipients (dated by TCRdb to the late 2010s). The study in broad terms: Transplants used related donors with nonmyeloablative bone marrow transplantation; mixed chimerism was transient in the human trials. Before combined kidney and bone marrow transplantation, this study identified donor-specific regulatory T cells using TCRbeta sequencing and then followed those same cells after transplant.

For TCRbeta CDR3 sequencing, genomic DNA from the sorted cells was extracted using the QIAGEN DNeasy Blood and Tissue Kit. High-throughput TCRbeta CDR3 sequencing was carried out commercially through immunoSEQ, with PCR amplification with bias correction and internal controls included. As for how the authors treated the data: Unique productive TCRbeta sequences were defined by CDR3 nucleotide sequence where primers matched, and otherwise by CDR3 amino acid sequence together with Vbeta and Jbeta genes. As a correction for sorting error, sequences shared between sorted populations at a frequency ratio of 2:1 or less were discarded, and the remaining shared sequences were assigned to the higher population. Donor-reactive sequences were defined as at least 5-fold expanded in CFSE-low cells versus unstimulated cells, with frequency of at least 0.01% in CFSE-low cells. Repertoire divergence was quantified by Jensen-Shannon divergence calculated from the top 100 TCRbeta sequences ranked by frequency. For any sample with multiple sequencing runs, sorting error was corrected in each run separately before the runs were pooled. TCRdb limited this immuneACCESS table to in-frame rearrangements with V and J called. A share of clones is missing; checked studies link under half to unresolved V genes, and the rest is unexplained. The V and J calls and the clone size are those of that table, but D and trimming were determined from the DNA. The sample yields just under 65,000 clones; 95% to 98% were counted once. The ten largest clones take up around 0.3% of the sample.

In this sample, this clone turned up once. What antigen it recognizes has not been identified. Base qualities are not recorded, but no much larger clone differs from it by a single base. Measured from the cysteine to the phenylalanine, the CDR3 is 13 residues long. Only the CDR3 DNA is retained, 39 bases long and in frame from the first base. For CDR1 and CDR2, the germline V gene lists LGHNA and YSLEER. V is clipped by 0 bases and J by 10 bases, and the sequence between their germline boundaries is 12 bases long. Study-wide findings and limitations: For some patients, the PCR primers changed as time went on, which meant samples from those patients could not be compared with one another at the nucleotide level. Although technical replication error seemed to be minimal, the question of biological reproducibility was not addressed directly. Donor-specific Treg expansion exceeded global Treg expansion in tolerant patients, suggesting antigen-driven rather than nonspecific expansion. Expanding Tregs with activated donor B cells appeared to identify the most biologically relevant and donor-specific TCRbeta repertoire. The study was constrained by small patient numbers, and validation of the findings is required in larger populations and under other immunosuppression protocols.

The time point tag for this specimen amounts to: blood sample drawn before combined kidney and bone marrow transplant. Unstimulated Tregs (CD4+CD25+CD127-), CD4+ non-Tregs (CD4+CD25-), CD4 and CD8 cells were FACS-sorted from thawed PBMCs. Thawed PBMCs were rested overnight at 37 degrees C with 200 to 250 IU/ml IL-2 before Treg sorting. Patients were several combined kidney and bone marrow transplant recipients from the ITN036ST trial, and only these trial subjects had samples available. Healthy control blood was separated into PBMCs by Ficoll density gradient and cryopreserved, and patient PBMCs were collected both before and after transplant.

This material consisted of Tregs from blood, taken before the transplant. The clonotype originates from a human donor who received a combined kidney and bone marrow transplant. The chain couples TRBV4-3 to TRBJ1-1, and TRBD1 may be the D gene, going by 6 matching bases. The CDR3 region: CASSQDLGGGAFF. The DNA is as follows: TGCGCCAGCAGCCAAGATCTGGGAGGGGGAGCTTTCTTT.